Each of the 6 T cell receptor beta chains below was sequenced from the same sample in a study of CD4 T cells in relation to SARS-CoV-2 and coronaviruses. The protocol was immunoSEQ multiplex PCR, while the TCRdb copy is restricted to in-frame clones and leaves out a portion. This sample carries about 35,000 clones, over 60% of them seen once, and the ten largest clones take roughly 21%. No antigens are known for them. Input material: memory CD4+ T cells from PBMCs, cultured in vitro. The receptors here all came from an adult with COVID-19.

The chain uses TRBV28 and TRBJ1-6, with D possibly matching TRBD1 (6 bases). The length of the CDR3 is 17 residues. Germline V gene data show CDR1 as MDHEN and CDR2 as SYDVKM. V was shortened by 3 bases and J by 0 bases, with 12 bases between the two germline ends. CDR3: CASSLGGASSYNSPLHF. The CDR3 DNA follows: TGTGCCAGCAGTTTGGGGGGCGCGAGCTCCTATAATTCACCCCTCCACTTT. The entire variable domain, with the rest obtained from reference TRBV28 and TRBJ1-6, is as follows: DVKVTQSSRYLVKRTGEKVFLECVQDMDHENMFWYRQDPGLGLRLIYFSYDVKMKEKGDIPEGYSVSREKKERFSLILESASTNQTSMYLCASSLGGASSYNSPLHFGNGTRLTVT.

The gene calls are TRBV25-1 and TRBJ1-1; D is perhaps TRBD1 (6 bases). Germline CDR1 MGHDK, CDR2 SYGVNS. The V and J ends lost 1 base and 5 bases respectively, with 20 bases between them. This CDR3 is built from 17 residues. The CDR3 region is CASSEFRGAPEGTEAFF. As DNA, the CDR3 is TGTGCCAGCAGTGAATTTAGGGGGGCGCCGGAGGGAACTGAAGCTTTCTTT.

This chain links TRBV7-2 with TRBJ2-7, with TRBD2 identical over 7 bases. V was clipped by 2 bases and J by 1 base; unmatched bases: 5. The CDR3 extends over 15 amino acids. Germline CDR1 and CDR2: SGHTA and FQGNSA. The CDR3: CASSLSSGSSYEQYF. CDR3 DNA sequence: TGTGCCAGCAGCTTATCTAGCGGATCTTCCTACGAGCAGTACTTC.

V is TRBV6-5 and J is TRBJ2-7, with 12 bases identical to TRBD2. In germline, CDR1 is MNHEY, CDR2 SVGAGI. The CDR3 contains 14 residues. The V and J ends lost 6 bases and 5 bases, in that order; junction bases with no gene match: 5. Here the CDR3 reads CASSLAGGPHEQYF. CDR3 nucleotide sequence: TGTGCCAGCAGCCTAGCGGGAGGGCCCCACGAGCAGTACTTC.

The chain combines TRBV10-3 with TRBJ2-1; D possibly matches TRBD1 or TRBD2 (5 bases each). The CDR3 has 17 residues. Germline V gene data show CDR1 as ENHRY and CDR2 as SYGVKD. The V end was cut by 3 bases, the J end by 3 bases, with 18 bases between. This CDR3 reads CAISDSEGLVDYNEQFF. CDR3 nucleotides: TGTGCCATCAGTGATTCCGAGGGGCTAGTAGACTACAATGAGCAGTTCTTC.

The V gene is TRBV30, the J gene TRBJ1-5; D unclear. Germline loops: CDR1 GTSNPN, CDR2 SVGIG (reference sequence). This CDR3 spans 13 amino acids. V was pared by 0 bases and J by 2 bases, with 5 bases between. As DNA, the CDR3 is TGTGCCTGGAGTGTTGACGGCAATCAGCCCCAGCATTTT. Translated: CAWSVDGNQPQHF. Complete variable domain (other parts from reference TRBV30 and TRBJ1-5): SQTIHQWPATLVQPVGSPLSLECTVEGTSNPNLYWYRQAAGRGLQLLFYSVGIGQISSEVPQNLSASRPQDRQFILSSKKLLLSDSGFYLCAWSVDGNQPQHFGDGTRLSIL.